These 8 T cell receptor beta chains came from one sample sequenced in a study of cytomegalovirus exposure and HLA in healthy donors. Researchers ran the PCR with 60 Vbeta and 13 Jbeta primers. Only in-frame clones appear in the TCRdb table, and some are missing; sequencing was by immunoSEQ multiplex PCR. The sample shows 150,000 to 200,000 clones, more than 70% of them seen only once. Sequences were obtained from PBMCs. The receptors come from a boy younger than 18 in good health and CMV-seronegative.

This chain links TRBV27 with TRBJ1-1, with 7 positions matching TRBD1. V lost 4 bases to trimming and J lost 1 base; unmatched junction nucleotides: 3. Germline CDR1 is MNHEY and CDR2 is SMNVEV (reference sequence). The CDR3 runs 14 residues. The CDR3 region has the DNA TGTGCCAGCAGTTCGGGACAGAGGAACACTGAAGCTTTCTTT. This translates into CASSSGQRNTEAFF.

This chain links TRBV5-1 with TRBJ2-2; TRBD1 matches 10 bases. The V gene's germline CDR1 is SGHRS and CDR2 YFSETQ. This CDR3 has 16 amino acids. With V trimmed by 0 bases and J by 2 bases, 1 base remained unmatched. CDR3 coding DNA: TGCGCCAGCAGCTTGGGACAGGGGGCTAACACCGGGGAGCTGTTTTTT. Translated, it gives CASSLGQGANTGELFF.

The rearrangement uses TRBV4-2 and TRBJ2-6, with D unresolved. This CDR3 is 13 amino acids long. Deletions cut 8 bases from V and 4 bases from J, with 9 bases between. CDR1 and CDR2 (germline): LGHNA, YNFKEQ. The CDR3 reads CASESTGANVLTF. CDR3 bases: TGTGCCAGCGAGAGTACCGGGGCCAACGTCCTGACTTTC.

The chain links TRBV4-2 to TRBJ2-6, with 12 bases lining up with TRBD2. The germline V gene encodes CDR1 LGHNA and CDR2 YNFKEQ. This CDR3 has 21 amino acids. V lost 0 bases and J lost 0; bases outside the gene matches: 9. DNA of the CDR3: TGTGCCAGCAGCCAAGAAGCACTAGCGGGAGGCTCCACCTCTGGGGCCAACGTCCTGACTTTC. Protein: CASSQEALAGGSTSGANVLTF.

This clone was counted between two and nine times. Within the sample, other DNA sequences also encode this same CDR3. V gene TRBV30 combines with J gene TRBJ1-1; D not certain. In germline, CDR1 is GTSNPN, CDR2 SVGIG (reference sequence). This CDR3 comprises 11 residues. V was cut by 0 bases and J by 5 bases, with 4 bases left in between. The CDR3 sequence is CAWSVLTEAFF. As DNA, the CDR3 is TGTGCCTGGAGTGTATTAACTGAAGCTTTCTTT.

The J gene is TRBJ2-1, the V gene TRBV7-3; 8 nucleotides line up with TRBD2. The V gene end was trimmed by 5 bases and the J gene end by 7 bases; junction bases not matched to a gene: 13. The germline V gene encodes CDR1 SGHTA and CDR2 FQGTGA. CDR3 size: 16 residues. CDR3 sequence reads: CASSSTMASGRNEQFF. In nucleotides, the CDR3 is TGTGCCAGCAGCAGTACCATGGCTAGCGGGCGTAATGAGCAGTTCTTC.

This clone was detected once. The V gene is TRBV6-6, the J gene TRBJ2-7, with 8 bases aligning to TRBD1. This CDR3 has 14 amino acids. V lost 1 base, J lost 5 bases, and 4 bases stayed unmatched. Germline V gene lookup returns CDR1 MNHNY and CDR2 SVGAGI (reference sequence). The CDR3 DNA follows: TGTGCCAGCAGTTACTTGGCAGGGGGCAACGAGCAGTACTTC. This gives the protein CASSYLAGGNEQYF.

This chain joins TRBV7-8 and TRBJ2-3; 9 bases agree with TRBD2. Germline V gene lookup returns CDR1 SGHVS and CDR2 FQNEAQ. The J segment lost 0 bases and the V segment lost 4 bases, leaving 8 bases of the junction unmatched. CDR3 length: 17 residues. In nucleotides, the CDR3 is TGTGCCAGCAGCTCGCAAACTAGCGGGCGTAGCACAGATACGCAGTATTTT. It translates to CASSSQTSGRSTDTQYF.